These 29 T cell receptor beta chains came from one sample sequenced in a study of regulatory T cells in long-lasting Graves disease. Both iRepertoire HTBI primers and Arm-PCR of CDR3 regions were used to build the TCR beta libraries. TCRdb analysed the multiplex PCR reads with MiXCR anew, one entry per CDR3 protein. The sample has hundreds of thousands of distinct CDR3 sequences; around 20% are singletons. Time point reported: persistent/refractory GD, antithyroid drugs over 5 years with positive TRAb. Researchers made the TCR library from RNA that was extracted from PBMCs. The source material was peripheral blood mononuclear cells (PBMCs), sampled when the disease was refractory, from a patient treated with antithyroid drugs. The origin of the receptors is a female donor with Graves disease.

This clonotype was detected ten times or more. J is TRBJ1-5 and V is TRBV12-5; D ambiguous. Looked up from germline, CDR1 is LGHNT and CDR2 is FRNRAP. The CDR3 loop spans 18 amino acids. V lost 1 base, J lost 7 bases, and 23 bases lay in between. The CDR3 protein is CASGLAGVGAETWQPQHF. The CDR3 coding sequence is TGTGCTAGTGGTTTGGCCGGTGTCGGAGCCGAAACATGGCAGCCCCAGCATTTT.

This clonotype was detected a few times. The genes are TRBV12-3 or TRBV12-4 and TRBJ2-2, with TRBD2 matching 7 bases. The CDR3 contains 16 residues. J was trimmed by 1 base and V by 5 bases; bases with no gene match: 7. The CDR3 DNA reads TGTGCCAGCAGTGGCCTCGGGGGGAGGAACACCGGGGAGCTGTTTTTT. Translated: CASSGLGGRNTGELFF.

The chain links TRBV27 to TRBJ1-6, with a weak D call TRBD1 (5 bases). The V gene lost 4 bases and the J gene lost 6 bases, with 13 bases spanning the gap. Germline CDR1 MNHEY, CDR2 SMNVEV (reference sequence). This CDR3 spans 15 amino acids. The CDR3 DNA reads TGTGCCAGCAGTTGGGACGGAAACCCTAATTCACCCCTCCACTTT. Encoded protein: CASSWDGNPNSPLHF.

V usage is TRBV28 and J usage is TRBJ2-1; a weak D match, TRBD2 (6 bases). Per germline, CDR1 MDHEN and CDR2 SYDVKM. The CDR3 spans 16 residues. V dropped 2 bases and J dropped 2 bases, with 13 bases sitting between them. CDR3 amino acids: CASSLKAGLTYNEQFF. The CDR3, as DNA: TGTGCCAGCAGTTTAAAGGCGGGGCTCACCTACAATGAGCAGTTCTTC.

The V and J genes are TRBV20-1 and TRBJ1-6; weak D call: TRBD1 (6 bases). V was shortened by 4 bases and J by 6 bases, with 7 bases between the two germline ends. Germline V lookup: CDR1 DFQATT, CDR2 SNEGSKA (reference sequence). The CDR3 spans 12 residues. CDR3 DNA: TGCAGTGCTAAGGACAGTAATTCACCCCTCCACTTT. This encodes CSAKDSNSPLHF.

This chain joins TRBV27 and TRBJ2-7, with 8 bases that match TRBD2. The length of the CDR3 is 15 residues. Germline CDR1 MNHEY, CDR2 SMNVEV (reference sequence). With 6 bases clipped from V and 2 bases from J, the junction kept 9 bases outside the gene matches. Here the CDR3 reads CASSRGGAKTYEQYF. In nucleotides, the CDR3 is TGTGCCAGCAGCCGGGGGGGGGCTAAGACCTACGAGCAGTACTTC.

This clonotype was observed a handful of times. The rearrangement uses TRBV6-5 and TRBJ1-2; D uncertain. In germline, CDR1 is MNHEY, CDR2 SVGAGI. Trimming pared 4 bases from V and 4 bases from J, leaving 13 bases between. This CDR3 spans 14 amino acids. CDR3 sequence reads: CASSSQLSSYGYTF. Here the CDR3 DNA reads TGTGCCAGCAGTTCCCAATTATCAAGCTATGGCTACACCTTC.

This clonotype was seen a handful of times. This may stem from a read error, because a much larger clone lies one nucleotide away. The gene calls are TRBV6-5 and TRBJ1-1; no reliable D call. The CDR3 totals 13 residues. The germline gives CDR1 MNHEY, CDR2 SVGAGI. CDR3 bases: TGTGCCAGCAGTTACACTGGAAACAGTCAAGCTTCCTTT. Its translation: CASSYTGNSQASF.

The J gene is TRBJ2-1, the V gene TRBV2; D ambiguous. Germline-derived CDR1 and CDR2 are SNHLY and FYNNEI. CDR3 length: 11 amino acids. V was shortened by 2 bases and J by 11 bases, with 7 bases between the two germline ends. CDR3 bases: TGTGCCAGCAGTGAATTGCGGAAGCAGTTCTTC. It specifies CASSELRKQFF.

J is TRBJ1-1 and V is TRBV13; no clear D. Germline values: CDR1 PRHDT, CDR2 FYEKMQ (reference sequence). The CDR3 is 14 amino acids. Between the trimmed V and J ends, which lost 5 bases and 3 bases, there was a span of 13 bases. The CDR3 protein is CASSTEGRDTEAFF. The CDR3 DNA sequence: TGTGCCAGCAGCACCGAAGGACGGGACACTGAAGCTTTCTTT.

This clonotype was seen only a few times. The chain recombines TRBV5-5 with TRBJ2-5; 10 bases agree with TRBD2. V gave up 0 bases and J gave up 0 bases; unmatched junction bases: 2. The CDR3 consists of 16 residues. In germline, CDR1 is SGHKS, CDR2 YYEKEE (reference sequence). The CDR3 nucleotides read TGTGCCAGCAGCTTGGGGACTAGCGGTTACCAAGAGACCCAGTACTTC. It is translated as CASSLGTSGYQETQYF.

The table lists this clonotype with many counts. The V gene is TRBV6-2 or TRBV6-3, the J gene TRBJ1-5; D is uncertain. Trimming removed 0 bases at V and 6 bases at J, with 9 bases between. The CDR3 runs 14 residues. Per the germline V gene, CDR1 is MNHEY and CDR2 is SVGEGT. For the CDR3, the DNA is TGTGCCAGCAGTTACTCGGGCGGGCTTCAGCCCCAGCATTTT. It specifies CASSYSGGLQPQHF.

This chain links TRBV7-2 with TRBJ2-7, with D perhaps matching TRBD2 (6 bases). Germline lookup yields CDR1 SGHTA and CDR2 FQGNSA. The length of the CDR3 is 17 residues. V lost 1 base and J 6 bases, leaving 22 bases between the germline ends. This CDR3 is CASSLVSPPEGTSEQYF. The CDR3 region has the DNA TGTGCCAGCAGCTTAGTTAGTCCGCCTGAGGGGACTTCCGAGCAGTACTTC.

The J gene is TRBJ2-2, the V gene TRBV9; D is ambiguous. Germline V gene data show CDR1 as SGDLS and CDR2 as YYNGEE. V was pared by 0 bases and J by 6 bases, with 15 bases between. This CDR3 region has 16 residues. The CDR3 sequence: CASSVAAGTKAGELFF. CDR3 coding DNA: TGTGCCAGCAGCGTAGCTGCCGGAACTAAAGCCGGGGAGCTGTTTTTT.

J is TRBJ1-1 and V is TRBV29-1; D remains ambiguous. V shed 5 bases and J shed 5 bases, with 12 bases lying between them. Germline loops: CDR1 SQVTM, CDR2 ANQGSEA. This CDR3 contains 12 residues. CDR3 nucleotide sequence: TGCAGCGTTAAGTCCCTGAGGACTGAAGCTTTCTTT. Translation: CSVKSLRTEAFF.

This sequence joins TRBV30 and TRBJ2-2; TRBD2 agrees at 8 bases. The CDR3 spans 17 residues. The trim removed 2 bases at V and 3 bases at J, leaving 11 bases unmatched. Germline CDR1 and CDR2: GTSNPN and SVGIG (reference sequence). The CDR3 protein is CAWSLRGAGVHTGELFF. DNA of the CDR3: TGTGCCTGGAGTCTCCGTGGAGCGGGAGTTCACACCGGGGAGCTGTTTTTT.

This clonotype was found a few times. V gene TRBV6-1 combines with J gene TRBJ1-4, with TRBD1 identical over 9 bases. The germline CDR1 and CDR2 sequences are MNHNS and SASEGT. The ends lost 6 bases at V and 6 bases at J; junction bases unmatched: 5. The length of the CDR3 is 14 residues. The CDR3 DNA reads TGTGCCAGCAGAAGGGACAGGGTCTATGAAAAACTGTTTTTT. Its translation is CASRRDRVYEKLFF.

This clonotype was seen many times. This chain uses TRBV28 with TRBJ1-1, with D hard to call. Germline V gene sequence: CDR1 MDHEN, CDR2 SYDVKM. Trimming stripped 2 bases from V and 6 bases from J, with 13 bases between. CDR3 length: 14 amino acids. The CDR3 DNA follows: TGTGCCAGCAGTTTACTCACCGCGGCCCCTGAAGCTTTCTTT. It codes for CASSLLTAAPEAFF.

V gene TRBV6-1 combines with J gene TRBJ2-3; D ambiguous. V was shortened by 6 bases and J by 3 bases, with 10 bases between the two germline ends. CDR3 size: 13 residues. Germline values: CDR1 MNHNS, CDR2 SASEGT. The CDR3 loop is CASRPPITDTQYF. The DNA of the CDR3 is TGTGCCAGCAGACCTCCGATTACAGATACGCAGTATTTT.

This clonotype was seen repeatedly, ten times or more. V is TRBV5-8 and J is TRBJ2-1, with D possibly matching TRBD2 (5 bases). Germline CDR1 reads SGHTS; CDR2 reads YDEGEE. CDR3 size: 14 residues. Trimming took 4 bases from V and 10 from J, leaving 18 bases between them. The CDR3 is CASSPGLSGMEQFF. CDR3 sequence (DNA): TGTGCCAGCAGCCCTGGACTCTCGGGTATGGAGCAGTTCTTC.

This clonotype has ten or more counts. CDR3 protein: CASSEEGQGLGPDPYEQYF. In DNA form, the CDR3 reads TGTGCCAGCAGTGAAGAGGGGCAGGGGCTAGGGCCCGACCCCTACGAGCAGTACTTC. This chain connects TRBV2 to TRBJ2-7; perhaps TRBD1 as D (6 bases). Germline loops: CDR1 SNHLY, CDR2 FYNNEI. The CDR3 has 19 residues. Trimming took off 1 base at V and 2 bases at J, with 24 bases between the two ends.

This chain connects TRBV18 to TRBJ1-3; D gene uncertain. The CDR3 contains 15 residues. Germline lookup yields CDR1 KGHSH and CDR2 LQKENI. V was shortened by 3 bases and J by 2 bases, with 11 bases between the two germline ends. CDR3 protein: CASSPADSAGNTIYF. The CDR3 bases are TGTGCCAGCTCACCTGCAGATTCAGCTGGAAACACCATATATTTT. Full variable domain (rest looked up from reference TRBV18 and TRBJ1-3): NAGVMQNPRHLVRRRGQEARLRCSPMKGHSHVYWYRQLPEEGLKFMVYLQKENIIDESGMPKERFSAEFPKEGPSILRIQQVVRGDSAAYFCASSPADSAGNTIYFGEGSWLTVV.

Details on this clonotype: Just one base apart from a much larger clone, this may be a read error. The conserved phenylalanine or tryptophan is not found at the CDR3 terminus, so this likely reflects a read error. The chain recombines TRBV12-5 with TRBJ2-7; 13 bases agree with TRBD2. This CDR3 spans 17 amino acids. Germline CDR1 and CDR2: LGHNT and FRNRAP. V gave up 1 base and J gave up 4 bases; unmatched junction bases: 7. DNA for the CDR3: TGTGCTAGTGGTTTGGCCACTAGCGGGAGGGCCATATACGAGCAGTACTCC. Its protein is CASGLATSGRAIYEQYS.

The sample holds many counts of this clonotype. The genes are TRBV29-1 and TRBJ1-2, with 11 positions matching TRBD1. Germline lookup yields CDR1 SQVTM and CDR2 ANQGSEA. Trimming took 6 bases from V and 4 from J; bases not matched to a gene: 1. The CDR3 totals 12 residues. CDR3 nucleotide sequence: TGCAGCGTGGACAGGGGGCCCTATGGCTACACCTTC. Protein: CSVDRGPYGYTF. The full variable domain, with the rest looked up from reference TRBV29-1 and TRBJ1-2, is SAVISQKPSRDICQRGTSLTIQCQVDSQVTMMFWYRQQPGQSLTLIATANQGSEATYESGFVIDKFPISRPNLTFSTLTVSNMSPEDSSIYLCSVDRGPYGYTFGSGTRLTVV.

This clonotype was seen a few times. V and J are TRBV13 and TRBJ2-4, with D possibly matching TRBD1 (5 bases). V lost 9 bases and J lost 3, with 12 bases in between. Germline V gene data show CDR1 as PRHDT and CDR2 as FYEKMQ (reference sequence). The CDR3 is 13 amino acids. CDR3 nucleotide sequence: TGTGCCAGTCAGGGCATGGGCAAAAACATTCAGTACTTC. Translation: CASQGMGKNIQYF.

The chain links TRBV27 to TRBJ2-5; the D gene is possibly TRBD2 (6 bases). CDR1 and CDR2 from the germline V gene are MNHEY and SMNVEV (reference sequence). V lost 5 bases to trimming and J lost 2 bases, with 12 bases between them. The CDR3 sequence is 14 residues long. This CDR3 is CASSRAGRQETQYF. CDR3 DNA: TGTGCCAGCAGTAGGGCGGGGCGACAAGAGACCCAGTACTTC.

This clonotype was seen many times. The chain recombines TRBV3-1 with TRBJ1-1; D not certain. V lost 4 bases, J lost 1 base, and 7 bases lay in between. The CDR3 covers 13 residues. Germline V gives CDR1 LGHDT, CDR2 YNNKEL (reference sequence). The CDR3 DNA follows: TGTGCCAGCAGCCCTGAAAAGAACACTGAAGCTTTCTTT. It yields the protein CASSPEKNTEAFF.

The CDR3 spells CSARDWTGDSYEQYF. The CDR3 DNA reads as TGCAGTGCTAGAGATTGGACAGGGGACTCCTACGAGCAGTACTTC. The chain uses TRBV20-1 and TRBJ2-7; 9 bases map to TRBD1. Germline V gene data show CDR1 as DFQATT and CDR2 as SNEGSKA (reference sequence). J lost 0 bases, V lost 0 bases, and 3 bases had no gene match. CDR3 length: 15 amino acids.

Ten or more counts support this clonotype. The chain has TRBV6-1 and TRBJ1-2; D is possibly TRBD1 (6 bases). Looked up from germline, CDR1 is MNHNS and CDR2 is SASEGT. Trimming shortened V by 6 bases and J by 7 bases, and 12 bases separated the two germline ends. CDR3 length equals 12 residues. CDR3 bases: TGTGCCAGCAGCCACGGACAGTTTGGCTACACCTTC. Translation gives CASSHGQFGYTF.